This TCR beta chain was captured in a study of regulatory T cells in long-lasting Graves disease. Study outcomes and limitations: With persistent disease, TRBV28, TRBJ1-2 and TRBJ2-5 were the favored segments.

V trimming: 6 bases; J trimming: 5 bases; junction bases outside the gene matches: 14. Germline V CDR1 and CDR2: MDHEN, SYDVKM. This CDR3 spans 16 amino acids. HTBI primers from iRepertoire and Arm-PCR of CDR3 regions yielded the TCR beta libraries. TCRdb independently ran MiXCR on the multiplex PCR reads; one entry per CDR3 protein. This table holds about half a million distinct CDR3 sequences, about 22% found once. As for time point: persistent/refractory GD, antithyroid drugs over 5 years with positive TRAb. Following extraction of RNA from PBMCs, that RNA was used to make the TCR library. In each case, Graves' disease was diagnosed per American Thyroid Association guidelines. With EDTA tubes as the receptacles, 7.5 to 9.5 milliliters of peripheral blood were drawn. A note on this clonotype: What it binds is unknown.

This TCR was recovered from a female donor with Graves disease. The chain joins TRBV28 to TRBJ2-5; 8 nucleotides agree with TRBD2. This specimen consisted of peripheral blood mononuclear cells (PBMCs), obtained when the disease was refractory, from a patient treated with antithyroid drugs. CDR3 region: CASSPRLAGGRETQYF. The CDR3 coding sequence is TGTGCCAGCAGCCCTAGACTGGCGGGAGGCCGGGAGACCCAGTACTTC.